Following are 18 T cell receptor beta chains from one sample sequenced in a study of tumor-infiltrating lymphocytes in primary liver carcinoma. For each extraction, RNA and DNA were obtained together from around 20-30 mg of unsorted bulk tissue. Starting material of around 460 ng total RNA yielded TCR beta cDNA via a constant-region primer. Nested multiplex PCR, run for three rounds with slightly modified ARM-PCR, yielded TCR beta libraries. In the first two PCR rounds, TRBV1-TRBV30 forward primers were paired with a C-beta reverse primer, and each round lasted nine to ten cycles. Each CDR3 protein gets one entry after TCRdb re-called the multiplex PCR reads with MiXCR. The data contain 40,000 to 55,000 distinct CDR3 sequences, around 77% of them seen just once; the ten biggest clones take up roughly a quarter. Sequencing was done on a sample of liver tumor tissue from sampling region 5. As to subset: tumor region T5, tumor centre. These receptors were taken from a man aged 40-49 years with primary liver carcinoma and hepatitis B virus infection.

As regards this clonotype: Because it lacks the conserved phenylalanine or tryptophan at the end, this CDR3 is likely a read error. The rearrangement joins TRBV29-1 to TRBJ1-2; 8 bases are shared with TRBD1. The V gene's germline CDR1 is SQVTM and CDR2 ANQGSEA. This CDR3 contains 13 residues. The CDR3 bases are TGCAGTGTCCAATCAGGGGGCGCCTATGGCTACACCTAC. Translated: CSVQSGGAYGYTY.

By its share, this clonotype is medium-sized. The chain uses TRBV7-9 and TRBJ1-5, with D unclear. Trimming took off 0 bases at V and 9 bases at J, with 6 bases between the two ends. Per the germline V gene, CDR1 is SEHNR and CDR2 is FQNEAQ (reference sequence). The CDR3 consists of 12 residues. The CDR3 nucleotides read TGTGCCAGCAGCTTAGCGGATGCGCCCCAGCATTTT. Residues: CASSLADAPQHF.

As to this clonotype: The junction differs from germline at one of its ends, possibly a read error. V and J are TRBV10-3 and TRBJ2-7; the match to TRBD2 covers 7 bases. Germline lookup yields CDR1 ENHRY and CDR2 SYGVKD. The CDR3 is made up of 15 amino acids. The CDR3: CAISEGASGEYEQYF. Written as DNA, the CDR3 is TGTGCCATCAGTGAGGGGGCTAGCGGTGAATACGAGCAGTATTTC.

The chain joins TRBV6-2 or TRBV6-3 to TRBJ2-7; 9 nucleotides match TRBD1. The CDR3 has 14 residues. CDR1 is MNHEY, CDR2 SVGEGT, per germline. The CDR3 sequence: CVNSIRDRAHEQYF. DNA for the CDR3: TGTGTCAACAGCATCCGGGACAGGGCCCACGAGCAGTACTTC.

Points on this clonotype: One junction end disagrees with the germline gene, perhaps due to a read error. The V call is TRBV4-3, the J call TRBJ2-3, with D uncertain. The V gene's germline CDR1 is LGHNA and CDR2 YSLEER. The CDR3 spans 17 residues. The DNA for the CDR3 is TGCGCCAGTAGCCAAGATAGGTCGGCTGAAAGCACAGATACGCAGTATTTT. Its translation is CASSQDRSAESTDTQYF.

As regards this clonotype: Here the CDR3 omits its conserved ending phenylalanine or tryptophan, so a read error is the likely source. It is unclear where the CDR3 begins or ends on the DNA, so no DNA is shown, and the CDR3 is as TCRdb lists it. The chain employs TRBV11-1 and TRBJ1-6; TRBD1 was called by the table and not checked on the DNA. CDR1 SGHAT and CDR2 FQDESV come from the germline V gene (reference sequence). The CDR3 length is 13 residues, termini included. The CDR3 reads CAGSRTLVSPPHV.

Note on this clonotype: Relative to the germline gene, one junction end is altered; a read error may explain this. The chain links TRBV6-5 to TRBJ2-1; D gene uncertain. The CDR3 runs to 12 residues. Germline V gives CDR1 MNHEY, CDR2 SVGAGI. CDR3 in DNA: TGTGTCAGCAGTCAAGTTGGCAATGAACAGTTCTTC. This codes for CVSSQVGNEQFF.

A word on this clonotype: The junction departs from germline at one end; a sequencing error may be responsible. The rearrangement joins TRBV11-2 to TRBJ2-5; 9 positions match TRBD2. CDR1 is SGHAT and CDR2 is FQNNGV in the germline V gene. This CDR3 has 14 residues. The CDR3 reads CTSTRAGGQETQYF. The CDR3 bases are TGTACCAGCACCCGAGCGGGAGGACAAGAGACTCAGTACTTC.

Worth noting for this clonotype: Germline and junction disagree at one end, which may indicate a read error. The V call is TRBV6-2 or TRBV6-3, the J call TRBJ1-2; D unresolved. The V gene's germline CDR1 is MNHEY and CDR2 SVGEGT. The CDR3 totals 16 residues. CDR3 region: CASSYPGVGSGGGYIF. CDR3 DNA: TGTGCCAGCAGTTACCCAGGAGTGGGCTCCGGAGGTGGCTACATCTTC.

For this clonotype: At one end, the junction sequence differs from germline, possibly due to a read error. The genes are TRBV29-1 and TRBJ2-5; a weak D match, TRBD2 (5 bases). The germline gives CDR1 SQVTM, CDR2 ANQGSEA. The CDR3 totals 14 residues. The DNA for the CDR3 is TGTAGCGTTGAAGATGTAGAACAAGGAGAGACCCAGTACTTC. Its protein product is CSVEDVEQGETQYF.

Points on this clonotype: A read error may be the cause here, since a much bigger clone is one base away. This chain's CDR3 is CASGLEVRGNSPLHF. The DNA for the CDR3 is TGCGCCAGCGGCTTGGAGGTCAGGGGAAATTCACCCCTCCACTTT. This chain joins TRBV5-1 and TRBJ1-6; D may be TRBD1 (6 bases). Germline assignment: CDR1 SGHRS and CDR2 YFSETQ. CDR3 length: 15 amino acids.

V usage is TRBV29-1 and J usage is TRBJ2-1; possible D gene TRBD2, 5 bases. V gave up 2 bases and J gave up 13 bases, with 12 bases separating them. Germline V CDR1 and CDR2: SQVTM, ANQGSEA. The CDR3 sequence is 11 residues long. In DNA, the CDR3 is TGCAGCGTTGAAAATGGAGGTGAACAGTTCTTC. Protein: CSVENGGEQFF.

This clonotype was seen at least ten times. One base away lies a much larger clone, so this may be a sequencing read error. V and J are TRBV2 and TRBJ2-3, with TRBD2 matching 7 bases. CDR3 length equals 14 residues. Germline V CDR1 and CDR2: SNHLY, FYNNEI. CDR3 in amino acids: CASNERDDTDTQCF. The CDR3 DNA reads TGTGCCAGCAACGAGCGGGATGACACAGATACGCAGTGTTTT.

Points on this clonotype: The CDR3 ends on some other residue instead of the conserved phenylalanine or tryptophan, so this is likely a read error. The DNA is omitted, as the CDR3 cannot be located on it reliably, and the CDR3 follows TCRdb's listing. The chain is built from TRBV29-1 and TRBJ2-5; the table's D call of TRBD1 was not tested on the DNA. Counting both end residues, the CDR3 totals 12 amino acids. The germline gives CDR1 SQVTM, CDR2 ANQGSEA. The chain's CDR3 is CSGMDSRETKYL.

As to this clonotype: Here the CDR3 omits its conserved ending phenylalanine or tryptophan, so a read error is the likely source. The chain employs TRBV12-3 or TRBV12-4 and TRBJ1-1; D may be TRBD1 (6 bases). The CDR3 contains 13 residues. V was trimmed by 3 bases and J by 6 bases, leaving 11 bases between them. CDR3 sequence: CASSFPGAAEAFL. CDR3 bases: TGTGCCAGCAGTTTTCCGGGGGCCGCTGAAGCTTTCCTT.

V usage is TRBV4-2 and J usage is TRBJ2-1, with 7 bases that match TRBD2. The CDR3 has 15 residues. The ends lost 3 bases at V and 10 bases at J; junction bases unmatched: 12. Germline V gene lookup returns CDR1 LGHNA and CDR2 YNFKEQ. CDR3 loop: CASSQDRSGTKEQFF. CDR3 DNA: TGTGCCAGCAGCCAGGACCGGAGCGGGACGAAAGAGCAGTTCTTC.

On this clonotype: An end of the junction does not agree with germline; a read error may underlie this. The V and J genes are TRBV11-3 and TRBJ2-3; D uncertain. Germline V gene data show CDR1 as SGHNT and CDR2 as YENEEA. The CDR3 runs to 12 residues. The CDR3 protein is CTSNNNTDTQYF. Here the CDR3 DNA reads TGTACCAGCAACAACAACACAGATACGCAGTATTTC.

As for this clonotype: The junction differs from germline at one of its ends, possibly a read error. The chain uses TRBV29-1 and TRBJ2-7; D possibly matches TRBD1 or TRBD2 (5 bases each). Germline V gene lookup returns CDR1 SQVTM and CDR2 ANQGSEA. The CDR3 consists of 16 residues. Here the CDR3 DNA reads TGCAGCGCCACGACATCTGGGACCGGCAGTCCCTATGAGCAGTACTTC. Residues: CSATTSGTGSPYEQYF.